These 15 T cell receptor beta chains originate from one sample sequenced in a study of control samples from healthy donors and cancer patients. The repertoire was sequenced with immunoSEQ multiplex PCR; TCRdb's copy has only in-frame clones and lacks some. This sample has some 130,000 clones, with around 90% found just once. Material: blood. The receptors originated from a man aged 18 to 29 in good health.

The J gene is TRBJ2-7, the V gene TRBV27; 8 bases match TRBD1. The CDR3 has 16 residues. J lost 4 bases, V lost 6 bases, and 14 bases had no gene match. CDR1 and CDR2 (germline): MNHEY, SMNVEV (reference sequence). The CDR3 DNA is TGTGCCAGCAGCCACCACGGACAGGGATGGGAATACGAGCAGTACGTC. Translated, it gives CASSHHGQGWEYEQYV.

This sequence joins TRBV7-2 and TRBJ1-2; D may be TRBD1 (6 bases). This CDR3 contains 15 residues. CDR1 and CDR2 (germline): SGHTA, FQGNSA. V was cut by 1 base and J by 2 bases, with 11 bases left in between. DNA of the CDR3: TGTGCCAGCAGCTTAGGATCAGGGGCGAACTATGGCTACACCTTC. Protein: CASSLGSGANYGYTF.

The gene calls are TRBV6-5 and TRBJ2-5; D is unclear. The CDR3 is 13 residues long. The V end was cut by 5 bases, the J end by 1 base, with 8 bases between. CDR1 is MNHEY and CDR2 is SVGAGI in the germline V gene. CDR3 sequence: CASSRRFQETQYF. Written as DNA, the CDR3 is TGTGCCAGCAGTCGCAGATTCCAAGAGACCCAGTACTTC.

The chain couples TRBV6-5 to TRBJ2-7; D is undetermined. Per germline, CDR1 MNHEY and CDR2 SVGAGI. There are 14 residues in the CDR3. V shed 0 bases and J shed 3 bases, with 9 bases lying between them. CDR3 bases: TGTGCCAGCAGTTACTCGGTGTCGGGCTACGAGCAGTACTTC. This codes for CASSYSVSGYEQYF.

V is TRBV19 and J is TRBJ2-1; D is perhaps TRBD1 or TRBD2 (6 bases each). The V gene lost 7 bases and the J gene lost 6 bases, with 19 bases spanning the gap. The CDR3 covers 15 residues. Germline V lookup: CDR1 LNHDA, CDR2 SQIVND (reference sequence). CDR3 DNA sequence: TGTGCCAGTATCGCCCCGGGGGCTAGTTTCAATGAGCAGTTCTTC. It specifies CASIAPGASFNEQFF.

This clone has just one count. The chain combines TRBV4-1 with TRBJ2-7; 13 nucleotides align to TRBD2. This CDR3 region has 18 residues. The trim removed 5 bases at V and 5 bases at J, leaving 15 bases unmatched. CDR1 MGHRA and CDR2 YSYEKL come from the germline V gene. CDR3 loop: CASSTGLAGPPRAHEQYF. CDR3 in DNA: TGCGCCAGCAGCACGGGACTAGCGGGGCCCCCCAGAGCTCACGAGCAGTACTTC.

The chain is built from TRBV10-2 and TRBJ2-5, with D perhaps TRBD1 or TRBD2 (5 bases each). The CDR3 extends over 14 amino acids. Trimming shortened V by 10 bases and J by 1 base, and 16 bases separated the two germline ends. Germline V gene data show CDR1 as WSHSY and CDR2 as SAAADI. The CDR3 region has the DNA TGCGCCACCCTAGAGGGGAGATCCCAAGAGACCCAGTACTTC. Its protein is CATLEGRSQETQYF.

The rearrangement uses TRBV10-1 and TRBJ2-7, with 8 bases that match TRBD1. Germline CDR1 reads WNHNN; CDR2 reads SYGVQD (reference sequence). CDR3 length equals 15 residues. Trimming cost V 3 bases and J 3 bases; bases outside gene matches: 7. Here the CDR3 reads CASSDPGTGVYEQYF. Written as DNA, the CDR3 is TGCGCCAGCAGTGACCCCGGGACAGGAGTCTACGAGCAGTACTTC.

The chain links TRBV3-1 (or the pseudogene TRBV3-2) to TRBJ1-5; possible D gene TRBD1, 6 bases. Germline values: CDR1 LGHDT, CDR2 YNNKEL (reference sequence). V shed 4 bases and J shed 7 bases, with 8 bases lying between them. CDR3 length equals 12 residues. The CDR3 is CASSRGAQPQHF. The CDR3 nucleotides are TGTGCCAGCAGCCGGGGGGCACAGCCCCAGCATTTT.

In regard to this clone: At one end, the junction sequence differs from germline, possibly due to a read error. The V gene is TRBV5-6, the J gene TRBJ1-2, with a possible D match to TRBD1 (5 bases). The germline gives CDR1 SGHDT, CDR2 YYEEEE. The length of the CDR3 is 11 residues. The CDR3 loop is CASSSRDPISF. The CDR3 DNA follows: TGTGCCAGCAGCTCCCGGGACCCCATCTCCTTC.

This chain connects TRBV2 to TRBJ2-5; D possibly corresponds to TRBD1 (6 bases). V was pared by 2 bases and J by 4 bases, with 11 bases between. The CDR3 length is 14 residues. In germline, CDR1 is SNHLY, CDR2 FYNNEI. The CDR3 DNA is TGTGCCAGCAGTGAATACAGGGTGGGAGAGACCCAGTACTTC. Its translation is CASSEYRVGETQYF.

This rearrangement joins TRBV7-8 to TRBJ1-1; TRBD1 matches at 9 bases. The V gene end was trimmed by 7 bases and the J gene end by 7 bases; junction bases not matched to a gene: 13. The germline gives CDR1 SGHVS, CDR2 FQNEAQ. This CDR3 has 15 residues. The CDR3 here is CASIPFRDREGEAFF. CDR3 nucleotide sequence: TGTGCCAGCATCCCTTTTAGGGACAGGGAAGGTGAAGCTTTCTTT.

This clone was observed a single time. V gene TRBV28 combines with J gene TRBJ2-7; D perhaps matches TRBD1 (6 bases). The V gene lost 7 bases and the J gene lost 3 bases, with 10 bases spanning the gap. The CDR3 is 12 amino acids. Germline CDR1 MDHEN, CDR2 SYDVKM. CDR3 sequence: CASNDRLYEQYF. CDR3 sequence (DNA): TGTGCCAGCAATGACAGGCTCTACGAGCAGTACTTC.

The chain has TRBV3-1 (or the pseudogene TRBV3-2) and TRBJ2-1, with 9 bases fitting TRBD2. The ends lost 4 bases at V and 6 bases at J; junction bases unmatched: 7. CDR3 length: 15 amino acids. CDR1 and CDR2 from the germline V gene are LGHDT and YNNKEL (reference sequence). The CDR3: CASSPAGGLINEQFF. The CDR3, as DNA: TGTGCCAGCAGCCCAGCGGGGGGCCTAATCAATGAGCAGTTCTTC.

This chain uses TRBV7-9 with TRBJ2-4; a possible D gene is TRBD2 (6 bases). CDR1 SEHNR and CDR2 FQNEAQ come from the germline V gene (reference sequence). The CDR3 runs 16 residues. Trimming cost V 5 bases and J 3 bases, with 17 bases left between them. CDR3: CASSGYLGGDKNIQYF. The CDR3 nucleotides are TGTGCCAGCAGCGGGTATCTGGGCGGGGACAAAAACATTCAGTACTTC.